This T cell receptor beta chain is from a study of long-term antiretroviral therapy in people with HIV. immunoSEQ v3.0 was run at survey level. The table came from immunoSEQ multiplex PCR; TCRdb's copy has only in-frame clones and leaves some out. The profile shows 35,000 to 55,000 clones, about 95% of them singletons. The CDR3 consists of 14 residues. Germline lookup yields CDR1 WNHNN and CDR2 SYGVQD (reference sequence). Trimming took 3 bases from V and 4 from J, leaving 10 bases between them. This sequence joins TRBV10-1 and TRBJ2-1; no definite D call. The source of this sequence is a woman in her 50s with HIV. Sequences were derived from unsorted PBMCs, sampled 3.7 years after starting antiretroviral therapy. The chain's CDR3 is CASSEGTAYNEQFF. The CDR3 bases are TGCGCCAGCAGTGAAGGAACGGCTTACAATGAGCAGTTCTTC.